The 27 T cell receptor beta chains given below trace back to one sample, sequenced in a study of blood T cell repertoires in COVID-19. Sequencing used immunoSEQ multiplex PCR; TCRdb keeps in-frame clones, though not all of them. Among about 310,000 clones listed, 80% to 90% were seen once. Specimen: PBMCs or T cells enriched from blood (not recorded which). These receptors were collected from a woman aged 18-35 years who had recovered from COVID-19.

This chain connects TRBV7-2 to TRBJ1-1; TRBD1 matches 9 bases. Germline V lookup: CDR1 SGHTA, CDR2 FQGNSA. Unmatched junction bases numbered 9, after V lost 4 bases and J lost 3 bases. The CDR3 runs to 16 residues. CDR3 amino acids: CASSYFPGQGDTEAFF. Written as DNA, the CDR3 is TGTGCCAGCAGCTATTTCCCGGGACAGGGCGACACTGAAGCTTTCTTT.

This sequence joins TRBV7-9 and TRBJ2-3; 10 bases are shared with TRBD2. CDR3 length: 17 residues. Germline V gives CDR1 SEHNR, CDR2 FQNEAQ (reference sequence). J lost 1 base, V lost 3 bases, and 7 bases had no gene match. CDR3 in amino acids: CASSFVIAGGGTDTQYF. The CDR3 nucleotides read TGTGCCAGCAGCTTCGTTATAGCGGGGGGCGGCACAGATACGCAGTATTTT.

The V call is TRBV5-8, the J call TRBJ1-4; D perhaps matches TRBD1 (6 bases). The V end was cut by 6 bases, the J end by 11 bases, with 20 bases between. This CDR3 is built from 14 residues. Germline V gives CDR1 SGHTS, CDR2 YDEGEE. The DNA of the CDR3 is TGTGCCAGCAACCGCTTACAGGGTTTCGAGAAACTGTTTTTT. Residues: CASNRLQGFEKLFF.

The rearrangement links TRBV5-4 to TRBJ2-2; 9 nucleotides match TRBD2. The CDR3 is made up of 16 amino acids. The J segment lost 5 bases and the V segment lost 3 bases, leaving 8 bases of the junction unmatched. From germline, CDR1 is SGHNT and CDR2 YYREEE (reference sequence). The CDR3: CASSSRPSGITGELFF. The CDR3 DNA reads as TGTGCCAGCAGCTCCCGGCCTAGCGGGATAACCGGGGAGCTGTTTTTT.

This clone was recorded once. The chain is built from TRBV28 and TRBJ1-1; TRBD1 is a possible D gene (6 bases). Germline assignment: CDR1 MDHEN and CDR2 SYDVKM. Trimming left V 8 bases short and J 9 bases short, with 16 bases between. This CDR3 spans 12 amino acids. CDR3 nucleotide sequence: TGTGCCAGCGTCACCCGCGGGGGCAAAGCTTTCTTT. Amino acids: CASVTRGGKAFF.

This rearrangement joins TRBV7-2 to TRBJ1-4; 9 bases line up with TRBD1. CDR1 and CDR2 (germline): SGHTA, FQGNSA. The V gene end was trimmed by 6 bases and the J gene end by 2 bases; junction bases not matched to a gene: 7. This CDR3 region has 16 residues. CDR3: CASRRTGASTNEKLFF. As DNA, the CDR3 is TGTGCCAGCAGGAGGACAGGGGCCTCTACTAATGAAAAACTGTTTTTT.

This chain links TRBV7-8 with TRBJ2-7, with a weak D call TRBD2 (6 bases). Trimming pared 2 bases from V and 2 bases from J, leaving 10 bases between. Germline CDR1 and CDR2: SGHVS and FQNEAQ. This CDR3 is built from 14 residues. CDR3 bases: TGTGCCAGCAGCTTATTTGGCGGGGCCTACGAGCAGTACTTC. Amino acids: CASSLFGGAYEQYF.

The chain joins TRBV9 to TRBJ2-1, with TRBD2 as a possible D gene (6 bases). Per the germline V gene, CDR1 is SGDLS and CDR2 is YYNGEE. There are 19 residues in the CDR3. Trimming cost V 1 base and J 0 bases, with 20 bases left between them. The CDR3 sequence is CASSVTPGLTVFSYNEQFF. CDR3 DNA sequence: TGTGCCAGCAGCGTAACTCCAGGACTAACCGTTTTCTCCTACAATGAGCAGTTCTTC.

This chain uses TRBV6-5 with TRBJ2-2; a weak D match, TRBD1 (5 bases). The CDR3 is made up of 15 amino acids. Germline CDR1 MNHEY, CDR2 SVGAGI. V was shortened by 7 bases and J by 4 bases, with 16 bases between the two germline ends. The CDR3 DNA is TGTGCCAGCATGTCGGCAGGGTGGGGCACCGGGGAGCTGTTTTTT. It translates to CASMSAGWGTGELFF.

V is TRBV5-1 and J is TRBJ1-1; 8 bases line up with TRBD1. Trimming cost V 4 bases and J 0 bases; bases outside gene matches: 5. The length of the CDR3 is 15 residues. CDR1 is SGHRS and CDR2 is YFSETQ in the germline V gene. The CDR3 DNA reads as TGCGCCAGCAGCCAGCGACAGGGGATGAACACTGAAGCTTTCTTT. Translated, it gives CASSQRQGMNTEAFF.

V usage is TRBV7-6 and J usage is TRBJ1-4, with 8 positions matching TRBD1. After removal of 5 bases from V and 5 bases from J, the junction contained 4 bases not matched to a gene. Germline V gene sequence: CDR1 SGHVS, CDR2 FNYEAQ. There are 14 residues in the CDR3. CDR3: CASSETGANEKLFF. CDR3 DNA: TGTGCCAGCAGCGAGACAGGGGCGAATGAAAAACTGTTTTTT.

Here the CDR3 reads CASSLPDGGSPYNEQFF. The CDR3 region has the DNA TGTGCCAGCAGCCTCCCCGATGGCGGGAGTCCCTACAATGAGCAGTTCTTC. The rearrangement uses TRBV4-2 and TRBJ2-1; the match to TRBD2 covers 7 bases. The V gene end was trimmed by 4 bases and the J gene end by 2 bases; junction bases not matched to a gene: 11. The CDR3 covers 17 residues. Per the germline V gene, CDR1 is LGHNA and CDR2 is YNFKEQ.

The chain employs TRBV29-1 and TRBJ1-2, with 8 bases lining up with TRBD1. Germline CDR1 reads SQVTM; CDR2 reads ANQGSEA. V lost 8 bases, J lost 0 bases, and 20 bases stayed unmatched. The CDR3 consists of 18 residues. The CDR3 protein is CSPASQQGRGRSNYGYTF. CDR3 DNA sequence: TGCAGCCCCGCTTCCCAACAAGGCAGGGGGCGGTCTAACTATGGCTACACCTTC.

The chain recombines TRBV7-6 with TRBJ2-2; a possible D gene is TRBD2 (6 bases). The CDR3 runs 15 residues. Trimming removed 0 bases from V and 5 bases from J, with 10 bases in between. Germline CDR1 and CDR2: SGHVS and FNYEAQ. The CDR3 nucleotides read TGTGCCAGCAGCTTAGCAGGGGCGGGGACCGGGGAGCTGTTTTTT. Its protein product is CASSLAGAGTGELFF.

The chain employs TRBV11-1 and TRBJ2-1; 9 positions match TRBD2. V trimming: 4 bases; J trimming: 7 bases; junction bases outside the gene matches: 8. CDR3 length: 15 amino acids. Germline CDR1 reads SGHAT; CDR2 reads FQDESV (reference sequence). The CDR3 nucleotides read TGTGCCAGCAGCTCGCCTAGCGGGATTCAAAATGAGCAGTTCTTC. It codes for CASSSPSGIQNEQFF.

V gene TRBV18 combines with J gene TRBJ1-1, with D perhaps TRBD1 (5 bases). Trimming stripped 3 bases from V and 2 bases from J, with 7 bases between. The CDR3 loop spans 13 amino acids. Per the germline V gene, CDR1 is KGHSH and CDR2 is LQKENI. In DNA form, the CDR3 reads TGTGCCAGCTCACCGGGACTCAACACTGAAGCTTTCTTT. Translation: CASSPGLNTEAFF.

About this clone itself: Distinct nucleotide sequences in the sample also encode this CDR3. This rearrangement joins TRBV5-1 to TRBJ1-1; the match to TRBD1 covers 9 bases. J lost 4 bases, V lost 3 bases, and 1 base had no gene match. Germline V gene data show CDR1 as SGHRS and CDR2 as YFSETQ. This CDR3 region has 13 residues. CDR3 in amino acids: CASSYRGPTEAFF. In DNA, the CDR3 is TGCGCCAGCAGCTACAGGGGGCCCACTGAAGCTTTCTTT.

This rearrangement joins TRBV7-2 to TRBJ2-7; 8 bases line up with TRBD2. Germline CDR1 and CDR2: SGHTA and FQGNSA. This CDR3 region has 16 residues. The ends lost 5 bases at V and 5 bases at J; junction bases unmatched: 14. CDR3 coding DNA: TGTGCCAGCAGCGAAAGGATCGCGGGGGGTCCCGACGAGCAGTACTTC. It specifies CASSERIAGGPDEQYF.

This chain links TRBV28 with TRBJ1-2; 8 nucleotides match TRBD1. The ends lost 5 bases at V and 1 base at J; junction bases unmatched: 21. Germline lookup yields CDR1 MDHEN and CDR2 SYDVKM. CDR3 length: 20 amino acids. The CDR3 DNA follows: TGTGCCAGCAGTCCAACCGACGAACGGACAGGGTATTCTAGTAACTATGGCTACACCTTC. This translates into CASSPTDERTGYSSNYGYTF.

The chain recombines TRBV5-4 with TRBJ1-2; unclear D gene. V was clipped by 2 bases and J by 0 bases, with 8 bases between them. The CDR3 is made up of 14 amino acids. Germline V CDR1 and CDR2: SGHNT, YYREEE (reference sequence). CDR3 nucleotides: TGTGCCAGCAGCTTATCCCTTGCTAACTATGGCTACACCTTC. This codes for CASSLSLANYGYTF.

The chain employs TRBV11-2 and TRBJ2-2, with TRBD2 as a possible D gene (6 bases). The V gene lost 0 bases and the J gene lost 6 bases, with 17 bases spanning the gap. In germline, CDR1 is SGHAT, CDR2 FQNNGV. The CDR3 is 17 residues long. DNA of the CDR3: TGTGCCAGCAGCTTAGACGGGGAGGCTAGAGTCTCCGGGGAGCTGTTTTTT. Its protein product is CASSLDGEARVSGELFF.

The rearrangement links TRBV5-1 to TRBJ1-1; 12 bases fit TRBD1. The CDR3 runs 13 residues. CDR1 and CDR2 (germline): SGHRS, YFSETQ. The junction had 5 bases not matched to a gene; V was cut back by 4 bases and J by 10 bases. CDR3 bases: TGCGCCAGCAGCGAGGGACAGGGGGCCGGAGCTTTCTTT. Protein: CASSEGQGAGAFF.

V is TRBV27 and J is TRBJ1-2, with no clear D. Looked up from germline, CDR1 is MNHEY and CDR2 is SMNVEV (reference sequence). V shed 3 bases and J shed 1 base, with 6 bases lying between them. The CDR3 consists of 13 residues. The CDR3 nucleotides read TGTGCCAGCAGTTTTAACAGTAACTATGGCTACACCTTC. As protein: CASSFNSNYGYTF.

This sequence joins TRBV5-5 and TRBJ1-1; D gene unclear. V was pared by 4 bases and J by 1 base, with 11 bases between. Germline values: CDR1 SGHKS, CDR2 YYEKEE (reference sequence). This CDR3 is built from 14 residues. CDR3 in DNA: TGTGCCAGCAGCCCACAGACCGAGAACACTGAAGCTTTCTTT. It translates to CASSPQTENTEAFF.

V and J are TRBV7-2 and TRBJ1-5; 9 bases map to TRBD1. The V gene end was trimmed by 0 bases and the J gene end by 6 bases; junction bases not matched to a gene: 3. The CDR3 contains 15 residues. Germline V gene data show CDR1 as SGHTA and CDR2 as FQGNSA. The CDR3 loop reads CASSLAQGAAQPQHF. In nucleotides, the CDR3 is TGTGCCAGCAGCTTAGCACAGGGGGCAGCTCAGCCCCAGCATTTT.

The chain has TRBV28 and TRBJ1-4, with 9 bases fitting TRBD1. The CDR3 runs 15 residues. V shed 3 bases, J shed 7 bases, and the junction held 6 bases outside the gene matches. Germline V gene data show CDR1 as MDHEN and CDR2 as SYDVKM. The CDR3, as DNA: TGTGCCAGCAGTTTGTTGGACAGGGGTTCTGAAAAACTGTTTTTT. Its protein is CASSLLDRGSEKLFF. Together with reference TRBV28 and TRBJ1-4, the CDR3 gives the full variable domain: DVKVTQSSRYLVKRTGEKVFLECVQDMDHENMFWYRQDPGLGLRLIYFSYDVKMKEKGDIPEGYSVSREKKERFSLILESASTNQTSMYLCASSLLDRGSEKLFFGSGTQLSVL.

The chain couples TRBV19 to TRBJ2-3; 9 bases line up with TRBD2. Germline CDR1 is LNHDA and CDR2 is SQIVND (reference sequence). With V trimmed by 5 bases and J by 6 bases, 9 bases remained unmatched. This CDR3 has 15 residues. This CDR3 is CASSPYSGSSDTQYF. In nucleotides, the CDR3 is TGTGCCAGTAGTCCTTATAGCGGGAGTTCGGATACGCAGTATTTT.